One sample yielded the 2 T cell receptor beta chains listed below, sequenced in a study of T cell changes during pregnancy in multiple sclerosis. Generated by immunoSEQ multiplex PCR, the TCRdb table keeps only in-frame clones and is missing some. This sample has approximately 22,000 clones, with around 93% found just once. The sequences come from CD8+ T cells from peripheral blood mononuclear cells, collected in the third trimester of pregnancy. The receptor source for this set is a female donor with multiple sclerosis, enrolled in a pregnancy study.

The rearrangement links TRBV2 to TRBJ2-5; TRBD1 aligns across 8 bases. In germline, CDR1 is SNHLY, CDR2 FYNNEI. V dropped 8 bases and J dropped 3; count of bases not matched to a gene: 17. This CDR3 region has 17 residues. In DNA, the CDR3 is TGTGCCAGCTTACGTAGCACAGGGACAGGTGCGGAAGAGACCCAGTACTTC. Encoded protein: CASLRSTGTGAEETQYF.

This chain joins TRBV5-1 and TRBJ1-1; D gene uncertain. Germline CDR1 is SGHRS and CDR2 is YFSETQ. Trimming took 3 bases from V and 1 from J, leaving 16 bases between them. The length of the CDR3 is 16 residues. Here the CDR3 reads CASSSTAGAQNTEAFF. CDR3 in DNA: TGCGCCAGCAGCTCAACTGCGGGAGCCCAGAACACTGAAGCTTTCTTT.